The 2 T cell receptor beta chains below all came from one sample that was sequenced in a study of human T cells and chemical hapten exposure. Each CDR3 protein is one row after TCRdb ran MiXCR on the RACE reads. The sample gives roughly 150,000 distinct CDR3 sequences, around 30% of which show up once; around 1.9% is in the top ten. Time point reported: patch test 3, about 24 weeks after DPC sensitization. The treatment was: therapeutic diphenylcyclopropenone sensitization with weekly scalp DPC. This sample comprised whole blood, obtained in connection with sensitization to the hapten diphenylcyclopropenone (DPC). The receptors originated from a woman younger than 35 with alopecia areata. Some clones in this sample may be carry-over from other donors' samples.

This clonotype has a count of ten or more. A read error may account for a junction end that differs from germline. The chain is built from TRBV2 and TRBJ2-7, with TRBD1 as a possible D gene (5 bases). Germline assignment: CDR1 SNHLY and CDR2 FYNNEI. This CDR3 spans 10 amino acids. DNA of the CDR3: TGTGCCAGCAGTGAGACAGCGATAAGTTTC. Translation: CASSETAISF.

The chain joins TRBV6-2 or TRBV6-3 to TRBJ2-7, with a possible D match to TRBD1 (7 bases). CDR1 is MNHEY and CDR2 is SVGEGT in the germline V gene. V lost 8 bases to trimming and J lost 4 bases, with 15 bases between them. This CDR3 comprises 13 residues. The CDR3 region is CASGGTESYEQYF. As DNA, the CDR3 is TGTGCCAGCGGGGGGACAGAAAGTTACGAGCAGTACTTC.